A selection of T cell receptor beta chains follows, all from one sample in a study of beta chain features in type 1 diabetes. Profiled with immunoSEQ multiplex PCR; TCRdb holds only in-frame clones, not every one. The repertoire holds hundreds of thousands of clones, roughly 31% seen once, with 0.05% to 0.065% in the top ten. Sample: naive CD4+ T cells from blood. These receptors were collected from a man between 18 and 35 years old in good health. Each CDR3 is given with its conserved first and last residue. The D gene is left open where the match is weak.

CDR3 protein	D gene	V gene	J gene
CATRGLASHEQYF	NA	TRBV15	TRBJ2-7
CAWSVWLVGAGGINEQFF	TRBD2	TRBV30	TRBJ2-1
CASSSKGVTYEQYF	NA	TRBV7-2	TRBJ2-7
CASSQDPRETSYEQYF	NA	TRBV4-2	TRBJ2-7
CASSISHSGSSTDTQYF	TRBD2	TRBV19	TRBJ2-3
CSALHPGPSYEQYF	NA	TRBV29-1	TRBJ2-7
CASSFQTGVIF	NA	TRBV7-9	TRBJ1-3
CASSRLAGVVFDEQFF	TRBD2	TRBV19	TRBJ2-1
CSVDKFNYGYTF	NA	TRBV29-1	TRBJ1-2
CSVEPGPRNTGELFF	NA	TRBV29-1	TRBJ2-2
CASSFRAEETQYF	NA	TRBV7-2	TRBJ2-5
CASSERNRGLTDTQYF	TRBD1	TRBV25-1	TRBJ2-3
CASSEELGTAPGRAEAFF	NA	TRBV9	TRBJ1-1
CAWSLRRPDRGNTEAFF	TRBD1	TRBV30	TRBJ1-1
CASSDRGLEKTQYF	NA	TRBV28	TRBJ2-5
CASRRTGALSDTQYF	TRBD1	TRBV9	TRBJ2-3
CASSESAPYHEQFF	NA	TRBV25-1	TRBJ2-1
CASSSIQGRPEAFF	NA	TRBV7-2	TRBJ1-1
CAWSPTRTGLTEKLFF	TRBD1	TRBV30	TRBJ1-4
CASATSGQQYF	TRBD2	TRBV7-2	TRBJ2-3
CSGTANTEAFF	NA	TRBV29-1	TRBJ1-1
CASIYRGSISYTF	NA	TRBV7-2	TRBJ1-2
CSVAAGDYEQYF	TRBD2	TRBV29-1	TRBJ2-7
CASSGLSGYEQFF	NA	TRBV5-1	TRBJ2-1
CASSVDLAEYNEQFF	TRBD2	TRBV9	TRBJ2-1